The 32 T cell receptor beta chains below all came from one sample that was sequenced in a study of identical twins. Via MiXCR, TCRdb re-called the 5' RACE reads, giving one row per CDR3 protein. The table has 500,000 or so distinct CDR3 sequences, around 15% seen once. The same specimen was also included in a second study, on yellow fever vaccine responses in identical twins.

Sample: CD4+ T cells sorted from blood. The receptor set was obtained from a woman aged 18-29 years in good health.

V and J are TRBV11-3 and TRBJ2-2, with D tentatively TRBD1 (5 bases). This CDR3 comprises 15 residues. V was clipped by 5 bases and J by 2 bases, with 12 bases between them. Looked up from germline, CDR1 is SGHNT and CDR2 is YENEEA. CDR3 sequence reads: CASSPTGFNTGELFF. The CDR3 coding sequence is TGTGCCAGCAGCCCCACAGGCTTCAACACCGGGGAGCTGTTTTTT. Full variable domain (missing parts from reference TRBV11-3 and TRBJ2-2): EAGVVQSPRYKIIEKKQPVAFWCNPISGHNTLYWYLQNLGQGPELLIRYENEEAVDDSQLPKDRFSAERLKGVDSTLKIQPAELGDSAVYLCASSPTGFNTGELFFGEGSRLTVL.

The chain uses TRBV18 and TRBJ2-1; no firm D call. The CDR3 has 11 amino acids. CDR1 is KGHSH and CDR2 is LQKENI in the germline V gene. Trimming pared 2 bases from V and 8 bases from J, leaving 4 bases between. CDR3 DNA: TGTGCCAGCTCACCATCGTATGAGCAGTTCTTC. It yields the protein CASSPSYEQFF.

J is TRBJ2-5 and V is TRBV5-1; perhaps TRBD1 as D (6 bases). The CDR3 has 15 amino acids. Trimming removed 4 bases from V and 4 bases from J, with 17 bases in between. The V gene's germline CDR1 is SGHRS and CDR2 YFSETQ. In DNA, the CDR3 is TGCGCCAGCAGCACCACTTCTGGGGGCATAGAGACCCAGTACTTC. Its protein is CASSTTSGGIETQYF.

This chain connects TRBV12-3 or TRBV12-4 to TRBJ2-3, with TRBD2 identical over 12 bases. The CDR3 is made up of 18 amino acids. CDR3 sequence (DNA): TGTACCATCAGTTTAAAGGTGCTAGCGGGGGGGGGCACAGATACGCAGTATTTT. It is translated as CTISLKVLAGGGTDTQYF.

The rearrangement joins TRBV15 to TRBJ1-4, with TRBD1 matching over 9 bases. In germline, CDR1 is LNHNV, CDR2 YYDKDF (reference sequence). Unmatched junction bases numbered 7, after V lost 3 bases and J lost 5 bases. This CDR3 has 16 amino acids. The CDR3 sequence is CATSRDRGGGNEKLFF. CDR3 DNA: TGTGCCACCAGCAGGGACAGGGGCGGGGGGAATGAAAAACTGTTTTTT.

This clonotype has ten or more counts. This chain connects TRBV29-1 to TRBJ2-1; 8 bases align to TRBD2. This CDR3 has 13 amino acids. CDR1 and CDR2 from the germline V gene are SQVTM and ANQGSEA. The junction had 8 bases not matched to a gene; V was cut back by 5 bases and J by 8 bases. The CDR3 bases are TGCAGCGTTCCGATCCTAGCGGGCGATGAGCAGTTCTTC. Protein product: CSVPILAGDEQFF.

The chain carries TRBV5-1 and TRBJ2-5; tentatively, D is TRBD2 (5 bases). The CDR3 totals 14 residues. Germline V gene data show CDR1 as SGHRS and CDR2 as YFSETQ. V lost 4 bases, J lost 0 bases, and 10 bases lay in between. Written as DNA, the CDR3 is TGCGCCAGCAGCCGTGGACTGAACCAAGAGACCCAGTACTTC. It codes for CASSRGLNQETQYF.

Comment on this clonotype: The germline gene is not matched at one end of the junction; a read error may be the cause. The gene calls are TRBV7-8 and TRBJ2-5, with D unclear. CDR1 and CDR2 (germline): SGHVS, FQNEAQ. This CDR3 contains 11 residues. The CDR3 sequence: CASSLGHASVF. The CDR3 region has the DNA TGTGCCAGCAGCTTAGGGCACGCGTCCGTCTTC.

This clonotype was counted only a few times. The chain employs TRBV9 and TRBJ2-3; the match to TRBD2 covers 7 bases. Trimming at V came to 0 bases and at J to 0 bases, leaving 7 bases not matched to a gene. This CDR3 comprises 17 residues. Germline V gene sequence: CDR1 SGDLS, CDR2 YYNGEE. This CDR3 is CASSVAGGGYSTDTQYF. The DNA of the CDR3 is TGTGCCAGCAGCGTAGCGGGAGGCGGATATAGCACAGATACGCAGTATTTT.

This clonotype was recorded a few times. The chain combines TRBV12-3 or TRBV12-4 with TRBJ2-7, with a weak D call TRBD2 (6 bases). The CDR3 sequence is 14 residues long. The germline V and J ends were trimmed by 4 bases and 6 bases, with 16 bases remaining between them. The CDR3 region has the DNA TGTGCCAGCAGTTATAGCGGCCTGCCCTCCGAGCAGTACTTC. This gives the protein CASSYSGLPSEQYF.

This clonotype showed up just a few times. The V and J genes are TRBV19 and TRBJ2-1, with 7 nucleotides matching TRBD2. Germline V gives CDR1 LNHDA, CDR2 SQIVND (reference sequence). V gave up 6 bases and J gave up 5 bases; unmatched junction bases: 4. The CDR3 sequence is 13 residues long. Here the CDR3 DNA reads TGTGCCAGTAGGAGACTAGCCAACAATGAGCAGTTCTTC. Protein: CASRRLANNEQFF. The whole variable domain, remainder taken from reference TRBV19 and TRBJ2-1, is DGGITQSPKYLFRKEGQNVTLSCEQNLNHDAMYWYRQDPGQGLRLIYYSQIVNDFQKGDIAEGYSVSREKKESFPLTVTSAQKNPTAFYLCASRRLANNEQFFGPGTRLTVL.

This clonotype came up many times. The rearrangement joins TRBV7-9 to TRBJ2-7; 7 nucleotides agree with TRBD1. Germline V gives CDR1 SEHNR, CDR2 FQNEAQ (reference sequence). The CDR3 loop spans 14 amino acids. J was trimmed by 0 bases and V by 6 bases; bases with no gene match: 5. The CDR3 DNA is TGTGCCAGCAGTCTATCAGGGGGCTCCTACGAGCAGTACTTC. The encoded protein is CASSLSGGSYEQYF.

The V call is TRBV16, the J call TRBJ1-3; D gene unclear. V was pared by 2 bases and J by 2 bases, with 7 bases between. This CDR3 region has 14 residues. Germline CDR1 KGHSY, CDR2 FQNENV. CDR3 amino acids: CASSQGRAGNTIYF. DNA of the CDR3: TGTGCCAGCAGCCAAGGACGGGCTGGAAACACCATATATTTT. The full variable domain, completed using reference TRBV16 and TRBJ1-3, is GEEVAQTPKHLVRGEGQKAKLYCAPIKGHSYVFWYQQVLKNEFKFLISFQNENVFDETGMPKERFSAKCLPNSPCSLEIQATKLEDSAVYFCASSQGRAGNTIYFGEGSWLTVV.

Ten or more counts support this clonotype. The chain combines TRBV6-5 with TRBJ2-5, with TRBD1 matching over 11 bases. Losses at the gene ends were 4 bases for V and 4 bases for J; bases not matched to a gene: 2. Germline CDR1 reads MNHEY; CDR2 reads SVGAGI. The CDR3 contains 14 residues. CDR3 bases: TGTGCCAGCAGTTCCGGGACAGGGGGAGAGACCCAGTACTTC. Residues: CASSSGTGGETQYF.

Ten or more counts support this clonotype. The rearrangement links TRBV19 to TRBJ2-5; 11 bases are shared with TRBD2. The junction had 7 bases not matched to a gene; V was cut back by 5 bases and J by 2 bases. The germline gives CDR1 LNHDA, CDR2 SQIVND (reference sequence). This CDR3 comprises 16 residues. This CDR3 is CASSSRLAGLQETQYF. The CDR3 DNA reads as TGTGCCAGTAGTTCTCGACTAGCGGGGTTACAAGAGACCCAGTACTTC.

This clonotype occurred a few times. The J gene is TRBJ2-7, the V gene TRBV10-3; 7 nucleotides line up with TRBD1. The CDR3 has 14 amino acids. The trim removed 3 bases at V and 5 bases at J, leaving 7 bases unmatched. CDR1 and CDR2 (germline): ENHRY, SYGVKD. CDR3 nucleotide sequence: TGTGCCATCAGTGAAAAGACAGGGCCCAACGAGCAGTACTTC. It translates to CAISEKTGPNEQYF.

This clonotype has ten or more counts. CDR3 bases: TGCAGCGTTGATCAGGGCGAGAACACTGAAGCTTTCTTT. Encoded protein: CSVDQGENTEAFF. The V and J genes are TRBV29-1 and TRBJ1-1, with a tentative D call TRBD1 (5 bases). V was trimmed by 3 bases and J by 1 base, leaving 9 bases between them. Germline V gives CDR1 SQVTM, CDR2 ANQGSEA. This CDR3 spans 13 amino acids.

This clonotype has more than one count but fewer than ten. The CDR3 coding sequence is TGTGCCAGCAGCCGTCAACTGACAGGGGGGACATACGAGCAGTACTTC. This codes for CASSRQLTGGTYEQYF. The chain carries TRBV12-3 or TRBV12-4 and TRBJ2-7; TRBD1 matches 9 bases. The length of the CDR3 is 16 residues. J gave up 4 bases and V 6 bases, and 13 bases lay outside the gene matches.

J is TRBJ2-1 and V is TRBV7-9, with TRBD2 identical over 8 bases. The CDR3 covers 16 residues. Germline V gene data show CDR1 as SEHNR and CDR2 as FQNEAQ (reference sequence). V shed 5 bases, J shed 2 bases, and the junction held 8 bases outside the gene matches. The chain's CDR3 is CASSPDKRGPYNEQFF. The CDR3 DNA sequence: TGTGCCAGCAGCCCCGACAAGCGGGGGCCCTACAATGAGCAGTTCTTC. Filled out from reference TRBV7-9 and TRBJ2-1, the complete variable domain reads DTGVSQNPRHKITKRGQNVTFRCDPISEHNRLYWYRQTLGQGPEFLTYFQNEAQLEKSRLLSDRFSAERPKGSFSTLEIQRTEQGDSAMYLCASSPDKRGPYNEQFFGPGTRLTVL.

This sequence joins TRBV29-1 and TRBJ2-3; TRBD1 agrees at 11 bases. V lost 1 base to trimming and J lost 3 bases; unmatched junction nucleotides: 3. CDR1 and CDR2 (germline): SQVTM, ANQGSEA. CDR3 length: 15 amino acids. In DNA form, the CDR3 reads TGCAGCGTTGAAGGGACAGGGGGCGGTACAGATACGCAGTATTTT. Protein product: CSVEGTGGGTDTQYF.

Comment on this clonotype: A junction end diverges from the germline sequence, so it may reflect a read error. For the CDR3, the DNA is TGTGCCAGCAGTACCGGGACTACCTTATACGCGCAGTACTTC. Residues: CASSTGTTLYAQYF. The V and J genes are TRBV28 and TRBJ2-7, with TRBD2 matching over 7 bases. This CDR3 contains 14 residues. Per germline, CDR1 MDHEN and CDR2 SYDVKM.

The chain recombines TRBV27 with TRBJ2-1; D gene uncertain. The CDR3 is 14 residues long. Germline values: CDR1 MNHEY, CDR2 SMNVEV (reference sequence). The ends were cut back, 2 bases at V and 6 bases at J, with 11 bases in the middle. The CDR3 sequence: CASSLLPGPNEQFF. The CDR3 nucleotides read TGTGCCAGCAGTTTACTACCAGGACCCAATGAGCAGTTCTTC.

The chain carries TRBV12-3 or TRBV12-4 and TRBJ2-5; a possible D gene is TRBD2 (6 bases). The CDR3 runs to 15 residues. V was clipped by 1 base and J by 1 base, with 10 bases between them. CDR3: CASSLVGSGQETQYF. As DNA, the CDR3 is TGTGCCAGCAGTTTAGTAGGTAGCGGCCAAGAGACCCAGTACTTC.

There are many counts of this clonotype. This chain connects TRBV6-1 to TRBJ1-5; D is undetermined. This CDR3 region has 11 residues. Per the germline V gene, CDR1 is MNHNS and CDR2 is SASEGT. V shed 6 bases and J shed 6 bases, with 6 bases lying between them. This chain's CDR3 is CASRGGQPQHF. The CDR3 DNA sequence: TGTGCCAGCAGGGGCGGTCAGCCCCAGCATTTT.

The rearrangement joins TRBV7-2 to TRBJ2-3; D gene ambiguous. CDR1 and CDR2 from the germline V gene are SGHTA and FQGNSA. This CDR3 has 13 amino acids. Trimming removed 3 bases from V and 6 bases from J, with 10 bases in between. CDR3 residues: CASSFSIGDTQYF. Here the CDR3 DNA reads TGTGCCAGCAGCTTTTCCATTGGCGATACGCAGTATTTT.

The chain links TRBV4-2 to TRBJ2-1, with 8 bases matching TRBD2. The V gene's germline CDR1 is LGHNA and CDR2 YNFKEQ. The CDR3 is made up of 16 amino acids. With V trimmed by 2 bases and J by 1 base, 4 bases remained unmatched. Written as DNA, the CDR3 is TGTGCCAGCAGCCAACCAGCGGGGGCTTCCTACAATGAGCAGTTCTTC. This codes for CASSQPAGASYNEQFF.

About this clonotype itself: At one end the junction does not follow the germline gene, possibly because of a read error. This chain connects TRBV5-1 to TRBJ2-7; TRBD1 matches at 7 bases. CDR3 length: 13 amino acids. Germline CDR1 SGHRS, CDR2 YFSETQ. The CDR3 DNA reads TGCGCCAGCAGCTGGGGACAGTCCTACAAGCAGTACTTC. Its translation is CASSWGQSYKQYF.

This chain uses TRBV6-5 with TRBJ2-5, with D perhaps TRBD1 (6 bases). The ends were cut back, 0 bases at V and 3 bases at J, with 14 bases in the middle. This CDR3 region has 16 residues. CDR1 is MNHEY and CDR2 is SVGAGI in the germline V gene. The CDR3 region is CASSYSRTDKKETQYF. Here the CDR3 DNA reads TGTGCCAGCAGTTACTCCCGGACAGACAAGAAAGAGACCCAGTACTTC.

The chain recombines TRBV6-2 or TRBV6-3 with TRBJ2-2, with TRBD2 matching 10 bases. Trimming removed 7 bases from V and 6 bases from J; junction bases left unmatched: 11. This CDR3 is 16 amino acids long. Germline CDR1 is MNHEY and CDR2 is SVGEGT. CDR3: CASTASGRGLAGELFF. In nucleotides, the CDR3 is TGTGCCAGCACGGCTAGCGGGAGAGGTTTGGCCGGGGAGCTGTTTTTT.

V and J are TRBV11-3 and TRBJ2-2; 9 bases map to TRBD1. J gave up 3 bases and V 6 bases, and 5 bases lay outside the gene matches. Germline CDR1 and CDR2: SGHNT and YENEEA. The CDR3 has 15 residues. Written as DNA, the CDR3 is TGTGCCAGCAGTCGCCGGACAGGGGACACCGGGGAGCTGTTTTTT. The encoded protein is CASSRRTGDTGELFF.

This clonotype has a handful of counts. The chain is built from TRBV2 and TRBJ2-2; 13 bases align to TRBD2. J gave up 6 bases and V 4 bases, and 2 bases lay outside the gene matches. There are 15 residues in the CDR3. Germline CDR1 reads SNHLY; CDR2 reads FYNNEI. The CDR3, as DNA: TGTGCCAGCAGTGGCGGACTAGCGGGAGCCGGGGAGCTGTTTTTT. Encoded protein: CASSGGLAGAGELFF.

Turning to this clonotype: Mismatch with germline at one junction end may stem from a read error. The chain uses TRBV7-7 and TRBJ2-2, with TRBD1 matching 7 bases. This CDR3 region has 15 residues. CDR1 is SSHAT, CDR2 FNYEAQ, per germline (reference sequence). The CDR3 DNA reads as TGTGCTAGCAGCCAGGGACAGACGAACACCGGGGAGCTGTTTTTT. Protein product: CASSQGQTNTGELFF.